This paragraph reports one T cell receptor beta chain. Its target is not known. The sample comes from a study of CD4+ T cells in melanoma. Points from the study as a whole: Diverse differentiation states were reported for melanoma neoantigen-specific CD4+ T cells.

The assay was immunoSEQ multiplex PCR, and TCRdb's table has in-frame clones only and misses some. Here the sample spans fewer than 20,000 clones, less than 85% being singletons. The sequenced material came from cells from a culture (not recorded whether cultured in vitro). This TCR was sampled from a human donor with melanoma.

CDR3 sequence (DNA): TGCGCCAGCAGCTCCAGAAAGGGGGCGTCTTACAATGAGCAGTTCTTC. Translated, it gives CASSSRKGASYNEQFF. The chain combines TRBV5-1 with TRBJ2-1; 7 bases map to TRBD1. Germline trimming cut 3 bases from V and 4 bases from J; bases unmatched to any gene: 10. The CDR3 spans 16 residues. CDR1 and CDR2 (germline): SGHRS, YFSETQ.